This T cell receptor beta chain stems from a study of T cell responses to AZD1222 COVID-19 vaccine. Across the whole study: Second-dose schedules of about 4 or about 12 weeks were combined.

The germline V gene encodes CDR1 SGHNT and CDR2 YYREEE (reference sequence). This CDR3 spans 16 amino acids. The V and J ends lost 5 bases and 6 bases, in that order; junction bases with no gene match: 13. The study, taken as a whole, reports: There were repertoire samples only from the period after the peak T cell response.

About this clone: Its antigen is not known.

Libraries were prepared by immunoSEQ multiplex PCR; TCRdb keeps only in-frame clonotypes and omits some of them. Of about 160,000 clones in the sample, about 91% were seen once. The J gene is TRBJ2-7, the V gene TRBV5-4, with TRBD1 identical over 11 bases. The receptor comes from an adult in good health. Sequencing was performed on peripheral blood, taken on day 0 of AZD1222 vaccination. The CDR3 nucleotides read TGTGCCAGCAGTGTCCGGACAGGGGGCGCCCCTCGCGAGCAGTACTTC. Translating gives CASSVRTGGAPREQYF. Based on the CDR3 plus reference TRBV5-4 and TRBJ2-7, the full variable domain is ETGVTQSPTHLIKTRGQQVTLRCSSQSGHNTVSWYQQALGQGPQFIFQYYREEENGRGNFPPRFSGLQFPNYSSELNVNALELDDSALYLCASSVRTGGAPREQYFGPGTRLTVT.